The clone carrying this T cell receptor (beta chain) was seen more than once but under ten times. Individual cDNA molecules were tagged with unique molecular identifiers. In TCRdb, the 5' RACE reads were re-called with MiXCR into one record per CDR3 protein. This table has roughly 83,000 distinct CDR3 sequences, less than 15% appearing once. The CDR3 runs 12 residues. The V gene lost 6 bases and the J gene lost 8 bases, with 13 bases spanning the gap. The record originates from a study of early T cells in non-severe SARS-CoV-2 infection. Specimen: whole blood, collected at baseline. The V gene is TRBV12-3 or TRBV12-4, the J gene TRBJ1-2, with a possible D match to TRBD1 (6 bases). The TCR comes from an adult who was a healthcare worker with PCR-confirmed SARS-CoV-2 infection or an uninfected control (not recorded which). The CDR3 sequence is CASRGGPRGYTF. In DNA, the CDR3 is TGTGCCAGCAGGGGGGGCCCGCGGGGCTACACCTTC.